This TCR beta chain was captured by sequencing in a study of metastatic and nonmetastatic thyroid tumors. Study at large: Across peripheral blood and tumor or nodule tissue samples taken from malignant and benign thyroid patients, the repertoires were compared with one another. Findings and caveats of the study: The reported finding was significantly higher TCR beta diversity in malignant thyroid tumors relative to benign nodules, in blood and tumor.

Patients had received no treatment of any kind before thyroid surgery. Losses at the gene ends were 1 base for V and 0 bases for J; bases not matched to a gene: 0. The germline gives CDR1 MNHNS, CDR2 SASEGT. This CDR3 is 15 amino acids long. From the PCR reads, TCRdb re-called clones with MiXCR. The sample has around 6,100 clones; about 31% are singletons. This clone came up a few times. Its antigen remains unknown. This receptor was obtained from a female donor with papillary thyroid cancer or a benign thyroid nodule (not recorded which). Some clones in this sample may be carry-over from other donors' samples. Material for sequencing was adjacent normal tissue. The V gene is TRBV6-1, the J gene TRBJ2-1; 7 nucleotides line up with TRBD2. The DNA for the CDR3 is TGTGCCAGCAGTGAAGAGCGGGACTCCTACAATGAGCAGTTCTTC. As protein: CASSEERDSYNEQFF.